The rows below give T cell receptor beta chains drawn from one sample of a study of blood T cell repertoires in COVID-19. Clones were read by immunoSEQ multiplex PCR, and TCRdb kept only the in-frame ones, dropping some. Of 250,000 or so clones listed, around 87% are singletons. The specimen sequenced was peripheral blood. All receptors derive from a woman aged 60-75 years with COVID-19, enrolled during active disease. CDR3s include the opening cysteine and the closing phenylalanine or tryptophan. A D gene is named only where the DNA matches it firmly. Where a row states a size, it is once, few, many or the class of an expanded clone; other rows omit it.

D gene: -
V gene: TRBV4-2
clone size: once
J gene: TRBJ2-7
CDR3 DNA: TGTGCCAGCAGCCAAGATAGGGGGAGCTACGAGCAGTACTTC
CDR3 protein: CASSQDRGSYEQYF

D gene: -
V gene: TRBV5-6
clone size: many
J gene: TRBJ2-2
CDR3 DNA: TGTGCCAGCAGCCAGGTCCAGAACACCGGGGAGCTGTTTTTT
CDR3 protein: CASSQVQNTGELFF

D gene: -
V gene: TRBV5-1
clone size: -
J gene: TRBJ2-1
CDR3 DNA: TGCGCCAGCAGCTTGGCAGGCCAGCTCGCCTCCTACAATGAGCAGTTCTTC
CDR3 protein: CASSLAGQLASYNEQFF

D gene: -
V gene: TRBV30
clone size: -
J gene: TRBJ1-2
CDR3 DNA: TGTGCCTGGAGTGTACTGGGGCAGTCCTATGGCTACACCTTC
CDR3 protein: CAWSVLGQSYGYTF

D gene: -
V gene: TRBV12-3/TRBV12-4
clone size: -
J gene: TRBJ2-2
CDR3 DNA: TGTGCCAGCAGGCCAGTGGGCGCCGGGGAGCTGTTTTTT
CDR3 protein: CASRPVGAGELFF

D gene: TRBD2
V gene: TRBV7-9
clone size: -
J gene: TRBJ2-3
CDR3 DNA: TGTGCCAGCAGCCCAACTAGCGGGGGAGGTTTCGATACGCAGTATTTT
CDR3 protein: CASSPTSGGGFDTQYF

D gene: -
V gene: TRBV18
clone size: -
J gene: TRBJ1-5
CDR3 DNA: TGTGCCAGCTCACCACGAGTAGTTCATCAGCCCCAGCATTTT
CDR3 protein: CASSPRVVHQPQHF

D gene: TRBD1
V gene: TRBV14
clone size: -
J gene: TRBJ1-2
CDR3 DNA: TGTGCCAGCAGCCGGCCGGGACAGGGGGCTTCTGGCTACACCTTC
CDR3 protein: CASSRPGQGASGYTF

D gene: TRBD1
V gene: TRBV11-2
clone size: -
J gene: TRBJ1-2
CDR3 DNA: TGTGCCAGCAGCCTCATCGGGACAGGGGCCGGTGGCTACACCTTC
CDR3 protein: CASSLIGTGAGGYTF

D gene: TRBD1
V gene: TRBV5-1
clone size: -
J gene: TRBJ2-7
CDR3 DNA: TGCGCCAGCAGACAATCCGGGACAGGGGCCTACGAGCAGTACTTC
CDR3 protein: CASRQSGTGAYEQYF

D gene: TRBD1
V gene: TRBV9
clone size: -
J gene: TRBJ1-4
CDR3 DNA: TGTGCCAGCAGCGTCGGGACAGGGGAAACTAATGAAAAACTGTTTTTT
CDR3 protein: CASSVGTGETNEKLFF

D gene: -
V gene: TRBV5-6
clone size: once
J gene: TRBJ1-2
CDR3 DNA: TGTGCCAGCAGCTTGGCCCGGACGGGGAACTATGGCTACACCTTC
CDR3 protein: CASSLARTGNYGYTF

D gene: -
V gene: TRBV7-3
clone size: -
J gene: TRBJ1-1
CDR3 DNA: TGTGCCAGCAGCAAAGGACAGTTATCGAACACTGAAGCTTTCTTT
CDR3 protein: CASSKGQLSNTEAFF

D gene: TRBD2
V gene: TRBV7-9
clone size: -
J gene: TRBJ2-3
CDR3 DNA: TGTGCCAGCAGCTCAGGACTAGCGGCTAGCACAGATACGCAGTATTTT
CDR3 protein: CASSSGLAASTDTQYF

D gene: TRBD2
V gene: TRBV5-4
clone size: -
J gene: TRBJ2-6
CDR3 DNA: TGTGCCAGCAGCCCACCGGGGGGGCTATTGGCTGGGGCCAACGTCCTGACTTTC
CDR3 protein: CASSPPGGLLAGANVLTF

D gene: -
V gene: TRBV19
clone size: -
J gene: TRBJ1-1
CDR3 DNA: TGTGCCAGTAGTATCGACAGAAACACTGAAGCTTTCTTT
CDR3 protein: CASSIDRNTEAFF